The present entry profiles one T cell receptor beta chain with its context. Its antigen is undetermined. Vbeta (60) and Jbeta (13) primers were used in the PCR. Data came from immunoSEQ multiplex PCR; TCRdb stores just in-frame clones and leaves some out. The data contain about 190,000 clones, about 77% of them singletons. This CDR3 region has 13 residues. Trimming pared 5 bases from V and 1 base from J, leaving 7 bases between. CDR1 is SGHRS and CDR2 is YFSETQ in the germline V gene. This specimen belongs to a study of cytomegalovirus exposure and HLA in healthy donors. The study, taken as a whole, reports: As a later analysis showed, a missense DCLRE1C variant was linked to trimming of TCR beta V- and J-genes. Immune exposure information comprised only CMV serostatus. Earlier analysis yielded a pattern in which most TCR beta V segments were productive about 87% or about 30% of the time.

The sequenced sample was PBMCs. The source of this sequence is a man aged 25-45 years in good health and CMV-seropositive. The rearrangement joins TRBV5-1 to TRBJ1-5, with no clear D. CDR3 nucleotides: TGCGCCAGCAGAGAGGCCAGCAATCAGCCCCAGCATTTT. This sequence encodes CASREASNQPQHF.